Listed below are T cell receptor beta chains from one sample, sequenced in a study of T cells after yellow fever vaccination. TCRdb reanalysed the 5' RACE reads using MiXCR and keeps one entry per CDR3 protein. The top ten hold about 41% of the sample, which has 95,000 to 100,000 distinct CDR3 sequences, about 5.8% seen once. The starting material was CD8+ T cells sorted from PBMCs, obtained 10 days after the yellow fever booster vaccination. All receptors derive from a man younger than 30 who received the YFV17D yellow fever vaccine. The CDR3 runs from the conserved cysteine through the conserved F or W. D genes are given only for firm matches. Clone size is not always given. Where it is, it says once, few, many or a class for expanded clones.

d_gene: TRBD2; abundance: few; j_gene: TRBJ2-3; v_gene: TRBV18; CDR3nt: TGTGCCAGCTCACCAACCGGGACTAGCGGGGGACATACGCAGTATTTT; CDR3aa: CASSPTGTSGGHTQYF
d_gene: TRBD2; abundance: -; j_gene: TRBJ2-5; v_gene: TRBV20-1; CDR3nt: TGCAGTGCTAGACAAGCGGGGGGCTTTGAGACCCAGTACTTC; CDR3aa: CSARQAGGFETQYF
d_gene: -; abundance: -; j_gene: TRBJ2-5; v_gene: TRBV7-6; CDR3nt: TGTGCCAGCAGCTTAGTCGAGGGGGATTTTTCGGAGACCCAGTACTTC; CDR3aa: CASSLVEGDFSETQYF
d_gene: -; abundance: -; j_gene: TRBJ2-3; v_gene: TRBV7-9; CDR3nt: TGTGCCTCAGGGCCCGGACAGAGTTACACAGATACGCAGTATTTT; CDR3aa: CASGPGQSYTDTQYF
d_gene: -; abundance: -; j_gene: TRBJ1-1; v_gene: TRBV4-3; CDR3nt: TGCGCCAGCAGCTCATTAGGACAGTCGTCCACTGAAGCTTTCTTT; CDR3aa: CASSSLGQSSTEAFF
d_gene: TRBD2; abundance: many; j_gene: TRBJ2-7; v_gene: TRBV2; CDR3nt: TGTGCCAGCAGTGAAGACCCAGCGGGGGGGCGCGAGCAGTACTTC; CDR3aa: CASSEDPAGGREQYF
d_gene: TRBD1; abundance: many; j_gene: TRBJ2-1; v_gene: TRBV6-6; CDR3nt: TGTGCCAGCATGTCGATAAGGGGGCGCGTCCACAATGAGCAGTTCTTC; CDR3aa: CASMSIRGRVHNEQFF
d_gene: -; abundance: -; j_gene: TRBJ1-2; v_gene: TRBV15; CDR3nt: TGTGCCACCAGCAGAGATCATCAGGAGATCTCCTATGGCTACACCTTC; CDR3aa: CATSRDHQEISYGYTF
d_gene: -; abundance: -; j_gene: TRBJ1-5; v_gene: TRBV7-6; CDR3nt: TGTGCCAGCAGCTTAGTCGGGGGATTAGGCTATGATAGCAATCAGCCCCAGCATTTT; CDR3aa: CASSLVGGLGYDSNQPQHF
d_gene: -; abundance: few; j_gene: TRBJ1-5; v_gene: TRBV4-1; CDR3nt: TGCGCCAGCAGCCCGGAACCAGGGAATAGCAATCAGCCCCAGCATTTT; CDR3aa: CASSPEPGNSNQPQHF
d_gene: -; abundance: few; j_gene: TRBJ2-6; v_gene: TRBV10-3; CDR3nt: TGTGCCATCAGTGAGTCCGCTTCTGGGGCCAACGTCCTGACTTTC; CDR3aa: CAISESASGANVLTF
d_gene: -; abundance: -; j_gene: TRBJ1-1; v_gene: TRBV5-4; CDR3nt: TGTGCCAGCCGCCCCCTTGACACGTTCATGAACACTGAAGCTTTCTTT; CDR3aa: CASRPLDTFMNTEAFF
d_gene: -; abundance: many; j_gene: TRBJ1-2; v_gene: TRBV12-3/TRBV12-4; CDR3nt: TGTGCCAGCAGTCTGGACACCGCTCGGGGCTACACCTTC; CDR3aa: CASSLDTARGYTF
d_gene: TRBD1; abundance: few; j_gene: TRBJ2-6; v_gene: TRBV4-2; CDR3nt: TGTGCCAGCGGCAGCGGGACAGGGATTTCCTTTGGGGCCAACGTCCTGACTTTC; CDR3aa: CASGSGTGISFGANVLTF
d_gene: -; abundance: few; j_gene: TRBJ2-1; v_gene: TRBV6-5; CDR3nt: TGTGCCAGCAGTCGAAGGTGGAGTTACAATGAGCAGTTCTTC; CDR3aa: CASSRRWSYNEQFF
d_gene: -; abundance: -; j_gene: TRBJ1-2; v_gene: TRBV12-3/TRBV12-4; CDR3nt: TGTGCCACCCACGGGCGGGAAAACTATGGCTACACCTTC; CDR3aa: CATHGRENYGYTF
d_gene: -; abundance: few; j_gene: TRBJ1-1; v_gene: TRBV14; CDR3nt: TGTGCCAGCAGCCAAGCCTACGGGTCTGAAGCTTTCTTT; CDR3aa: CASSQAYGSEAFF
d_gene: -; abundance: -; j_gene: TRBJ1-5; v_gene: TRBV7-2; CDR3nt: TGTGCCAGCAACTCCGAGTTGGGGCCCCAGCATTTT; CDR3aa: CASNSELGPQHF
d_gene: -; abundance: few; j_gene: TRBJ1-1; v_gene: TRBV5-1; CDR3nt: TGCGCCAGCAGCTTCGGACGGATCTTGAACACTGAAGCTTTCTTT; CDR3aa: CASSFGRILNTEAFF
d_gene: -; abundance: -; j_gene: TRBJ1-5; v_gene: TRBV27; CDR3nt: TGTGCCAGTGGGGGGCATAGCAATCAGCCCCAGCATTTT; CDR3aa: CASGGHSNQPQHF